These T cell receptor beta chains were read from a single sample in a study of CD8 T cells in Susac syndrome. Using its own MiXCR run on the immunoSEQ multiplex PCR reads, TCRdb lists one record per CDR3 protein. This repertoire shows 250,000 to 350,000 distinct CDR3 sequences, just over 90% found once; its top ten account for 0.06% to 0.075%. The sequenced sample was CD4+ T cells from PBMCs. These receptor sequences come from a human donor with multiple sclerosis. The CDR3 runs from the conserved cysteine through the conserved F or W. Fields, in order: J gene, D gene, clone size, V gene, CDR3 length, CDR3 protein, CDR3 DNA. A D gene is named only where the DNA matches it firmly. Clone sizes are given selectively: once, few, many, or a class where the clone is expanded.

J: TRBJ2-2
D: .
size: .
V: TRBV5-1
length: 14
CDR3: CASSKGGETGELFF
DNA: TGCGCCAGCAGTAAGGGGGGCGAAACCGGGGAGCTGTTTTTT

J: TRBJ2-1
D: TRBD1
size: .
V: TRBV7-3
length: 15
CDR3: CASSFQGASYNEQFF
DNA: TGTGCCAGCAGTTTTCAGGGGGCATCCTACAATGAGCAGTTCTTC

J: TRBJ2-1
D: TRBD1
size: .
V: TRBV11-3
length: 15
CDR3: CASSLGQGDHNEQFF
DNA: TGTGCCAGCAGCTTGGGACAGGGGGACCACAATGAGCAGTTCTTC

J: TRBJ2-7
D: TRBD2
size: .
V: TRBV12-3/TRBV12-4
length: 15
CDR3: CASSLRAGSYYEQYF
DNA: TGTGCCAGCAGTTTAAGAGCGGGATCCTACTACGAGCAGTACTTC

J: TRBJ2-5
D: .
size: .
V: TRBV7-2
length: 13
CDR3: CASSLNREGTQYF
DNA: TGTGCCAGCAGCTTAAACCGTGAGGGGACCCAGTACTTC

J: TRBJ1-2
D: .
size: .
V: TRBV30
length: 13
CDR3: CAWTDPPAGGYTF
DNA: TGTGCCTGGACCGACCCTCCTGCGGGAGGCTACACCTTC

J: TRBJ2-7
D: TRBD2
size: .
V: TRBV7-6
length: 15
CDR3: CASSPTSGGSYEQYF
DNA: TGTGCCAGCAGTCCGACTAGCGGGGGCAGCTACGAGCAGTACTTC

J: TRBJ2-7
D: .
size: .
V: TRBV24-1
length: 11
CDR3: CATSLSDEQYF
DNA: TGTGCCACCAGCCTTAGCGACGAGCAGTACTTC

J: TRBJ2-3
D: .
size: .
V: TRBV7-9
length: 14
CDR3: CASSGPMGTDTQYF
DNA: TGTGCCAGCAGCGGACCCATGGGTACAGATACGCAGTATTTT

J: TRBJ2-7
D: TRBD2
size: .
V: TRBV12-3/TRBV12-4
length: 16
CDR3: CASSLESTSGTYEQYF
DNA: TGTGCCAGCAGCCTCGAATCCACTAGCGGAACCTACGAGCAGTACTTC

J: TRBJ2-3
D: TRBD1
size: .
V: TRBV30
length: 15
CDR3: CAWSVGTGWTDTQYF
DNA: TGTGCCTGGAGTGTTGGGACAGGGTGGACAGATACGCAGTATTTT

J: TRBJ2-6
D: .
size: .
V: TRBV19
length: 18
CDR3: CASSIDPRGRNGANVLTF
DNA: TGTGCCAGTAGTATAGATCCTCGAGGGAGGAATGGGGCCAACGTCCTGACTTTC

J: TRBJ2-3
D: .
size: .
V: TRBV7-3
length: 14
CDR3: CASSLSLLSDTQYF
DNA: TGTGCCAGCAGCTTGAGCCTTCTGAGCGACACGCAGTATTTT

J: TRBJ2-3
D: TRBD2
size: .
V: TRBV4-3
length: 15
CDR3: CASSARTSGGDTQYF
DNA: TGCGCCAGCAGCGCCAGGACTAGCGGGGGGGATACGCAGTATTTT

J: TRBJ1-2
D: .
size: .
V: TRBV7-9
length: 13
CDR3: CASSYKAGYPWDF
DNA: TGTGCCAGCAGCTACAAGGCAGGTTACCCTTGGGACTTC

J: TRBJ2-7
D: .
size: .
V: TRBV12-3/TRBV12-4
length: 14
CDR3: CASSRPLTTYEQYF
DNA: TGTGCCAGCAGTCGGCCCCTAACCACATACGAGCAGTACTTC

J: TRBJ2-1
D: TRBD2
size: .
V: TRBV29-1
length: 12
CDR3: CSVGLGYNEQFF
DNA: TGCAGCGTGGGACTAGGGTACAATGAGCAGTTCTTC

J: TRBJ2-3
D: .
size: few
V: TRBV7-2
length: 14
CDR3: CASSPTRQSNTQYF
DNA: TGTGCCAGCAGCCCGACTAGACAGTCGAATACGCAGTATTTT

J: TRBJ2-1
D: TRBD1
size: .
V: TRBV9
length: 16
CDR3: CASSVGVRGRYNEQFF
DNA: TGTGCCAGCAGCGTAGGTGTTAGGGGGCGATACAATGAGCAGTTCTTC

J: TRBJ2-3
D: TRBD2
size: few
V: TRBV11-2
length: 16
CDR3: CASSPGGSGRTDTQYF
DNA: TGTGCCAGCAGCCCGGGGGGAAGCGGGAGGACAGATACGCAGTATTTT

J: TRBJ1-2
D: .
size: .
V: TRBV5-4
length: 19
CDR3: CASSLAQGYVPNNVYGYTF
DNA: TGTGCCAGCAGCTTGGCGCAGGGCTATGTCCCGAACAACGTCTATGGCTACACCTTC

J: TRBJ1-3
D: .
size: .
V: TRBV12-3/TRBV12-4
length: 15
CDR3: CASSFYRAAGNTIYF
DNA: TGTGCCAGCAGTTTCTACAGGGCGGCGGGAAACACCATATATTTT